This TCR beta chain was profiled in a study of CD8 T cells in Susac syndrome (dated by TCRdb to the late 2010s). With regard to the full study: Repertoire sequencing was used to test whether CD8+ T cell activation and differentiation in Susac syndrome was antigen driven. The clonality of the CD8+ T cell repertoire was compared across approximately eleven healthy donors, around 14 Susac syndrome patients and under 19 multiple sclerosis patients.

Regarding this clonotype: Its antigen remains undetermined. Base qualities were left out, and no much larger clone turns up one base away.

High-throughput TCR beta sequencing profiled peripheral blood CD8+ and CD4+ T cells from healthy donors, Susac syndrome patients and multiple sclerosis patients. The multiple sclerosis controls were treatment-naive patients whose relapsing-remitting disease, either stable or active, fulfilled the revised McDonald criteria. CD8+ TEMRA cells were enriched by FACS, while bulk CD8+ and CD4+ T cells were purified by magnetic negative isolation. Blood was drawn into EDTA tubes, processed within 24 hours, and PBMCs were isolated by density gradient centrifugation. PBMCs intended for TCR sequencing were cryopreserved in liquid nitrogen and thawed later in a water bath at 37 degrees C. The sorted or isolated CD4+, CD8+ and CD8+ TEMRA cells had a purity of 90% or higher. What the study reported, not specific to this receptor: The number of individuals in the TCR sequencing and HLA analysis was acknowledged as relatively small.

RNA was extracted using the RNeasy kit, and roughly 0.5 to 1 microgram was reverse transcribed with random hexamers. The immunoSEQ multiplex PCR assay, which covers 54 Vbeta and 13 Jbeta segments, was used to amplify TCR beta CDR3 regions. PCR amplification bias was corrected by using a synthetic template baseline for primer optimization and computational correction. The paper's data handling went like this. Only productive sequences were kept, with reads annotated to V, D and J genes according to IMGT and analyzed in immunoSEQ Analyzer. To calculate clonality, Shannon entropy was normalized by log2 of the number of productive unique sequences and then subtracted from one. For each patient and control, public and private clones were evaluated among the 100 most prevalent clones. Clones were defined as Susac-specific when absent from the healthy and MS cohorts, from approximately 1,100 published viral clones and from other ImmuneACCESS disease sequences. TCRdb handled the public reads itself, with Q25 trimming in fastp and clone calling in MiXCR, and kept productive beta chains. Every distinct CDR3 protein forms one entry, paired with its most common genes and DNA. These V and J calls are TCRdb output, not the study's own analysis. This sample holds some 160,000 distinct CDR3 sequences; roughly 95% were observed only once. Of the sample, roughly 0.16% is held by the ten largest clones.

Relative to germline, V is 1 base shorter and J is 6 bases shorter, with 6 bases between their ends. The CDR3 starts with the cysteine, ends with the phenylalanine, and has 13 residues. Only CDR3 DNA is held: 39 bases, read in frame from base 1. CDR1 and CDR2 were assigned from the germline V gene as MNHEY and SVGAGI. Sequencing was done on a sample of CD8+ T cells from PBMCs. The sequence links TRBV6-5 to TRBJ2-2; confidence is insufficient to name the D gene. The sequence derives from a human donor with multiple sclerosis. The CDR3 loop reads CASSYFVAGELFF. The DNA sequence is given as TGTGCCAGCAGTTACTTTGTAGCCGGGGAGCTGTTTTTT.